This T cell receptor (beta chain) is from a study of cytomegalovirus exposure and HLA in healthy donors. Overall study results and limits: What a later analysis showed was that several of the most significant clusters appeared linked to common viral pathogens. Excluded: some indistinguishable V segments such as TRBV6-2 and TRBV6-3. An Asian-associated ancestry cluster reportedly showed fewer N-insertions than the roughly 700-donor mean in a later analysis.

V shed 6 bases, J shed 8 bases, and the junction held 4 bases outside the gene matches. Germline assignment: CDR1 SGHAT and CDR2 FQNNGV. The CDR3 is 14 amino acids. Points on this clone: Its antigen remains unknown.

Primers for the PCR totalled 60 Vbeta and 13 Jbeta. Using immunoSEQ multiplex PCR, the repertoire was profiled, and TCRdb retains in-frame clones only, with some absent. The repertoire holds approximately 170,000 clones, with approximately 70% as singletons. The genes are TRBV11-2 and TRBJ1-4, with 12 bases identical to TRBD1. The sample was PBMCs. The TCR sequence derives from a man between 18 and 35 years old in good health and CMV-seropositive. The CDR3 protein is CASSLGTGGEKLFF. In nucleotides, the CDR3 is TGTGCCAGCAGTCTCGGGACAGGGGGCGAAAAACTGTTTTTT.